Each of the 17 T cell receptor beta chains below was sequenced from the same sample in a study of technical replicates of blood from a few donors (dated by TCRdb to about 2017). Receptors were amplified or captured by the immunoSEQ multiplex PCR assay. This immuneACCESS table, as held by TCRdb, lists in-frame sequences with V and J called but not all clones. Of the missing ones, under half trace to an unresolved V gene in checked studies; the others have no known cause. The sample table shows roughly 60,000 clones, and less than 90% are seen once. Around 5% of the sample belongs to the ten largest clones. The specimen was PBMCs. Source of these receptors: a human donor in good health. Some clones in this sample may be carry-over from other donors' samples.

The chain links TRBV4-3 to TRBJ2-2; 15 nucleotides agree with TRBD2. The CDR3 length is 17 residues. CDR1 and CDR2 from the germline V gene are LGHNA and YSLEER. The V and J ends lost 3 bases and 5 bases, in that order; junction bases with no gene match: 4. The chain's CDR3 is CASSQGLAGGGTGELFF. As DNA, the CDR3 is TGCGCCAGCAGCCAGGGACTAGCGGGAGGAGGGACCGGGGAGCTGTTTTTT.

This clone was observed once. The rearrangement uses TRBV6-5 and TRBJ2-3; D is unclear. Germline lookup yields CDR1 MNHEY and CDR2 SVGAGI. The CDR3 runs to 15 residues. V was cut by 2 bases and J by 3 bases, with 12 bases left in between. The CDR3: CASSYPSGLTDTQYF. The DNA for the CDR3 is TGTGCCAGCAGTTACCCGTCCGGTTTAACAGATACGCAGTATTTT.

This rearrangement joins TRBV2 to TRBJ2-7; the D is unclear. The CDR3 spans 13 residues. Between the trimmed V and J ends, which lost 0 bases and 3 bases, there was a span of 6 bases. Germline V gene data show CDR1 as SNHLY and CDR2 as FYNNEI. The CDR3: CASSEATGYEQYF. DNA of the CDR3: TGTGCCAGCAGTGAAGCAACGGGCTACGAGCAGTACTTC.

The CDR3 is CASSLDGGEQYF. DNA of the CDR3: TGTGCCAGCAGCTTAGACGGGGGGGAGCAGTACTTC. The J gene is TRBJ2-7, the V gene TRBV7-6; 7 nucleotides match TRBD2. J lost 7 bases, V lost 1 base, and 1 base had no gene match. This CDR3 region has 12 residues. The germline CDR1 and CDR2 sequences are SGHVS and FNYEAQ.

The rearrangement links TRBV4-2 to TRBJ2-5; D gene unclear. Trimming left V 1 base short and J 1 base short, with 4 bases between. CDR3 size: 13 residues. CDR1 LGHNA and CDR2 YNFKEQ come from the germline V gene. CDR3 DNA sequence: TGTGCCAGCAGCCAAGGGCCCCAAGAGACCCAGTACTTC. Its protein product is CASSQGPQETQYF.

The chain is built from TRBV11-3 and TRBJ2-1, with a tentative D call TRBD2 (5 bases). The CDR3 runs to 16 residues. Trimming removed 2 bases at V and 0 bases at J, with 11 bases between. Germline CDR1 is SGHNT and CDR2 is YENEEA. The CDR3 spells CASSLSGLSSYNEQFF. CDR3 coding DNA: TGTGCCAGCAGCTTAAGCGGATTGAGCTCCTACAATGAGCAGTTCTTC.

There are a few counts of this clone. The V call is TRBV5-6, the J call TRBJ1-2; 7 positions match TRBD1. The CDR3 runs to 16 residues. With 1 base clipped from V and 4 bases from J, the junction kept 10 bases outside the gene matches. Germline V gene lookup returns CDR1 SGHDT and CDR2 YYEEEE. In DNA, the CDR3 is TGTGCCAGCAGCTTGTCAGGGGGGACTCGCGGCTATGGCTACACCTTC. Translation: CASSLSGGTRGYGYTF. Full variable domain (remainder filled in from reference TRBV5-6 and TRBJ1-2): DAGVTQSPTHLIKTRGQQVTLRCSPKSGHDTVSWYQQALGQGPQFIFQYYEEEERQRGNFPDRFSGHQFPNYSSELNVNALLLGDSALYLCASSLSGGTRGYGYTFGSGTRLTVV.

The V and J genes are TRBV5-4 and TRBJ2-5; D is ambiguous. Trimming took 7 bases from V and 4 from J, leaving 11 bases between them. Germline V gene data show CDR1 as SGHNT and CDR2 as YYREEE (reference sequence). The CDR3 is made up of 12 amino acids. This CDR3 is CASGFIGETQYF. The CDR3 coding sequence is TGTGCCAGCGGTTTCATCGGAGAGACCCAGTACTTC.

In its sample, this clone was seen a few times. The V call is TRBV29-1, the J call TRBJ1-1; D is perhaps TRBD1 (5 bases). This CDR3 has 14 amino acids. V gave up 1 base and J gave up 3 bases, with 12 bases separating them. CDR1 is SQVTM, CDR2 ANQGSEA, per germline. The CDR3, as DNA: TGCAGCGTTGAAGGCCAGTGGGGCCACACTGAAGCTTTCTTT. As protein: CSVEGQWGHTEAFF.

The chain recombines TRBV30 with TRBJ2-3; 13 bases match TRBD2. J lost 8 bases, V lost 3 bases, and 8 bases had no gene match. CDR3 length equals 15 residues. CDR1 GTSNPN and CDR2 SVGIG come from the germline V gene (reference sequence). CDR3 nucleotides: TGTGCCTGGAGACTACTAGCGGGAGGGCCCGTTACGCAGTATTTT. Amino acids: CAWRLLAGGPVTQYF.

This chain connects TRBV2 to TRBJ2-3, with D maybe TRBD2 (5 bases). Germline V gives CDR1 SNHLY, CDR2 FYNNEI. The CDR3 has 15 residues. Trimming took 7 bases from V and 4 from J, leaving 18 bases between them. The CDR3 DNA is TGTGCCAGCACTCTCCCAGCGGCGAAGGCAGATACGCAGTATTTT. This codes for CASTLPAAKADTQYF.

J is TRBJ1-4 and V is TRBV6-5, with 7 nucleotides matching TRBD1. The CDR3 is 14 residues long. V lost 7 bases to trimming and J lost 4 bases; unmatched junction nucleotides: 6. From germline, CDR1 is MNHEY and CDR2 SVGAGI. The CDR3 DNA is TGTGCCAGCACACCGGACAGGTTTAATGAAAAACTGTTTTTT. Protein product: CASTPDRFNEKLFF.

The chain employs TRBV7-6 and TRBJ2-7; 7 positions match TRBD1. With 6 bases clipped from V and 1 base from J, the junction kept 3 bases outside the gene matches. The V gene's germline CDR1 is SGHVS and CDR2 FNYEAQ. The CDR3 has 13 amino acids. The CDR3: CASSQGQSYEQYF. As DNA, the CDR3 is TGTGCCAGCAGTCAGGGACAGTCCTACGAGCAGTACTTC.

The V gene is TRBV10-3, the J gene TRBJ2-7, with TRBD2 matching 13 bases. Germline CDR1 and CDR2: ENHRY and SYGVKD. Trimming took 9 bases from V and 4 from J; bases not matched to a gene: 6. The CDR3 extends over 14 amino acids. Written as DNA, the CDR3 is TGTGCCATACGGACTAGCGGGAGTTCTTACGAGCAGTACTTC. This sequence encodes CAIRTSGSSYEQYF.

J is TRBJ2-3 and V is TRBV11-1, with 7 bases matching TRBD2. The V and J ends lost 0 bases and 2 bases, in that order; junction bases with no gene match: 2. The CDR3 is 15 residues long. Looked up from germline, CDR1 is SGHAT and CDR2 is FQDESV (reference sequence). The CDR3 reads CASSLAGGFTDTQYF. The CDR3 nucleotides read TGTGCCAGCAGCTTAGCGGGAGGGTTCACAGATACGCAGTATTTT.

The V call is TRBV18, the J call TRBJ1-2; possible D gene TRBD1, 6 bases. This CDR3 comprises 15 residues. Trimming took 4 bases from V and 2 from J, leaving 14 bases between them. Germline V gives CDR1 KGHSH, CDR2 LQKENI. CDR3 sequence reads: CASSRNRGSNYGYTF. DNA of the CDR3: TGTGCCAGCTCACGGAATAGGGGGTCAAACTATGGCTACACCTTC. Complete variable domain (other parts from reference TRBV18 and TRBJ1-2): NAGVMQNPRHLVRRRGQEARLRCSPMKGHSHVYWYRQLPEEGLKFMVYLQKENIIDESGMPKERFSAEFPKEGPSILRIQQVVRGDSAAYFCASSRNRGSNYGYTFGSGTRLTVV.

This clone was counted between two and nine times. The chain links TRBV7-2 to TRBJ1-6, with D perhaps TRBD1 (6 bases). Germline-derived CDR1 and CDR2 are SGHTA and FQGNSA. CDR3 length equals 14 residues. Trimming took off 3 bases at V and 7 bases at J, with 10 bases between the two ends. CDR3 residues: CASSFQGNNSPLHF. CDR3 DNA sequence: TGTGCCAGCAGCTTTCAGGGGAACAATTCACCCCTCCACTTT. Looking up the rest from reference TRBV7-2 and TRBJ1-6 gives the full variable domain: GAGVSQSPSNKVTEKGKDVELRCDPISGHTALYWYRQSLGQGLEFLIYFQGNSAPDKSGLPSDRFSAERTGGSVSTLTIQRTQQEDSAVYLCASSFQGNNSPLHFGNGTRLTVT.